This record concerns one T cell receptor (beta chain) sequence. What it binds is not known. Exclusions: uncontrolled infection, other autoimmune disease, pregnancy, lactation. Diagnoses were established using clinical symptoms, serum thyroxine and TRAb, thyroid ultrasound and orbital computed tomography. The data derive from a study of T cells in Graves' hyperthyroidism and ophthalmopathy. Findings of the study overall: A 13 V-J model separated ophthalmopathy from stable hyperthyroidism.

The CDR3 runs 15 residues. The ends lost 2 bases at V and 6 bases at J; junction bases unmatched: 6. Germline V gene lookup returns CDR1 SNHLY and CDR2 FYNNEI. There were TCR beta CDR3 regions amplified from RNA transcripts. The HTBI primer set served for first-round RT-PCR of the TCR CDR3. TCRdb reprocessed the multiplex PCR reads via MiXCR and lists one record per CDR3 protein. The sample holds hundreds of thousands of distinct CDR3 sequences, roughly 14% seen once. This clonotype was obtained from a woman in her thirties with Graves' hyperthyroidism. This chain uses TRBV2 with TRBJ2-3, with 9 bases lining up with TRBD2. The sequenced sample was blood. The CDR3 here is CASSEPGLAGDTQYF. CDR3 nucleotide sequence: TGTGCCAGCAGTGAACCGGGACTAGCTGGCGATACGCAGTATTTT.